This TCR beta chain appears in the sequencing data of a study of post-analysis software for immune sequencing data. As for the study in general: Recorded subtypes: relapsing-remitting, secondary progressive, progressive-relapsing; some patients unannotated.

Researchers reported that TCR beta cDNA libraries carried unique molecular identifiers. The authors obtained 540,000 or so cDNA molecules from roughly 1.1 to 9.2 million T cells. TCRdb analysed the PCR reads with MiXCR anew, one entry per CDR3 protein. The data show fewer than 850,000 distinct CDR3 sequences, under 60% seen once. V was clipped by 0 bases and J by 3 bases, with 12 bases between them. Germline CDR1 ENHRY, CDR2 SYGVKD. The CDR3 loop spans 15 amino acids. A remark on this clonotype: As yet, its antigen is unknown.

Study findings and constraints: By F measure, samples from a shared preparation batch strongly co-clustered. About 5 TRBV segments (TRBV5-6, TRBV5-1 and TRBV20-1 among them) occurred more frequently in patients than in controls.

This chain joins TRBV10-3 and TRBJ2-7; tentatively, D is TRBD2 (5 bases). This clonotype originated in a girl under 18 with multiple sclerosis. The sequencing sample was made of blood. The CDR3 region has the DNA TGTGCCATCAGTGAGTCGTTCGGGGTATACTACGAGCAGTACTTC. It specifies CAISESFGVYYEQYF.